One and the same sample provided the 28 T cell receptor beta chains below, sequenced in a study of cytomegalovirus exposure and HLA in healthy donors. Primers included in the PCR were 60 Vbeta and 13 Jbeta primers. The assay was immunoSEQ multiplex PCR, and TCRdb's table has in-frame clones only and misses some. The table lists almost 95,000 clones, 69% of them singletons. Sequences were obtained from PBMCs. Receptor source: a man over 45 in good health and CMV-seronegative.

J is TRBJ1-2 and V is TRBV18, with 12 positions matching TRBD1. Germline trimming cut 4 bases from V and 3 bases from J; bases unmatched to any gene: 9. The germline gives CDR1 KGHSH, CDR2 LQKENI. The CDR3 has 17 amino acids. The CDR3 coding sequence is TGTGCCAGCTCACTAGGGACAGGGGGCTCCCCCGACTATGGCTACACCTTC. The encoded protein is CASSLGTGGSPDYGYTF.

The CDR3 DNA is TGTGCCAGCAGCGTGGGAGGGTCCGCCAAAAACATTCAGTACTTC. This sequence encodes CASSVGGSAKNIQYF. This chain connects TRBV9 to TRBJ2-4; 7 nucleotides align to TRBD2. CDR1 and CDR2 (germline): SGDLS, YYNGEE. The CDR3 runs to 15 residues. Trimming took 2 bases from V and 1 from J; bases not matched to a gene: 3.

The chain uses TRBV29-1 and TRBJ2-3; TRBD1 aligns across 7 bases. Germline V gene sequence: CDR1 SQVTM, CDR2 ANQGSEA. There are 15 residues in the CDR3. V lost 6 bases and J lost 4; bases outside the gene matches: 13. The CDR3 nucleotides read TGCAGCGTCGACTCCCCTTACAGGGGAGCAGATACGCAGTATTTT. Translated, it gives CSVDSPYRGADTQYF.

This clone was picked up a small number of times. The gene calls are TRBV5-3 and TRBJ2-7, with 7 bases matching TRBD2. TRBV5-3 is sorted into the ORF group, with uncertain function. The CDR3 extends over 17 amino acids. V lost 6 bases to trimming and J lost 0 bases; unmatched junction nucleotides: 15. This chain's CDR3 is CARKMGGSSMHSYEQYF. CDR3 DNA sequence: TGTGCCAGAAAAATGGGGGGGAGCTCCATGCACTCCTACGAGCAGTACTTC.

This clone was detected only a few times. The chain employs TRBV6-4 and TRBJ2-3, with 11 bases matching TRBD2. Germline V gives CDR1 MRHNA, CDR2 SNTAGT. Trimming at V came to 8 bases and at J to 2 bases, leaving 9 bases not matched to a gene. The CDR3 totals 16 residues. The CDR3 DNA reads as TGTGCCAGCTCTCCTCAACTAGCGGGGGACACAGATACGCAGTATTTT. This sequence encodes CASSPQLAGDTDTQYF.

This chain connects TRBV11-1 to TRBJ1-1; TRBD1 might be the D (6 bases). V lost 4 bases and J lost 1, with 7 bases in between. CDR3 length: 13 residues. CDR1 SGHAT and CDR2 FQDESV come from the germline V gene (reference sequence). The CDR3 protein is CASSSQGNTEAFF. The CDR3 DNA is TGTGCCAGCAGCTCACAGGGGAACACTGAAGCTTTCTTT.

The V call is TRBV7-9, the J call TRBJ2-1; D is undetermined. CDR1 and CDR2 from the germline V gene are SEHNR and FQNEAQ (reference sequence). V dropped 8 bases and J dropped 3 bases, with 11 bases sitting between them. This CDR3 spans 13 amino acids. This chain's CDR3 is CASGYTYYNEQFF. In DNA form, the CDR3 reads TGTGCCAGCGGCTATACCTACTACAATGAGCAGTTCTTC.

This clone was seen a single time. This chain uses TRBV27 with TRBJ2-7, with 10 positions matching TRBD2. Germline CDR1 is MNHEY and CDR2 is SMNVEV (reference sequence). After removal of 2 bases from V and 6 bases from J, the junction contained 10 bases not matched to a gene. This CDR3 has 16 amino acids. The CDR3 sequence: CASSLRLAGERLEQYV. The CDR3 nucleotides are TGTGCCAGCAGTTTAAGGCTAGCGGGAGAAAGGCTCGAGCAGTACGTC.

The V gene is TRBV2, the J gene TRBJ2-7; TRBD1 agrees at 7 bases. This CDR3 contains 14 residues. V was clipped by 7 bases and J by 2 bases; unmatched bases: 8. Per the germline V gene, CDR1 is SNHLY and CDR2 is FYNNEI. The CDR3 protein is CASMPAGGPYEQYF. The CDR3 DNA sequence: TGTGCCAGCATGCCGGCAGGGGGACCCTACGAGCAGTACTTC.

V gene TRBV5-1 combines with J gene TRBJ2-5, with 11 nucleotides matching TRBD1. Germline V gene data show CDR1 as SGHRS and CDR2 as YFSETQ. The junction had 6 bases not matched to a gene; V was cut back by 0 bases and J by 5 bases. There are 16 residues in the CDR3. CDR3 coding DNA: TGCGCCAGCAGCTTGGCTTGGACAGGGGGCTCGGAGACCCAGTACTTC. Protein sequence: CASSLAWTGGSETQYF.

The chain couples TRBV14 to TRBJ2-5, with 8 nucleotides matching TRBD1. The germline V gene has CDR1 SGHDN and CDR2 FVKESK. The junction had 6 bases not matched to a gene; V was cut back by 1 base and J by 5 bases. The CDR3 runs 15 residues. In nucleotides, the CDR3 is TGTGCCAGCAGCCAAGTCGCAGGGGGCACGGAGACCCAGTACTTC. It yields the protein CASSQVAGGTETQYF.

The sample holds one count of this clone. V usage is TRBV29-1 and J usage is TRBJ1-4; possibly TRBD1 for D (5 bases). The germline V gene encodes CDR1 SQVTM and CDR2 ANQGSEA. This CDR3 is built from 13 residues. V gave up 5 bases and J gave up 14 bases, with 21 bases separating them. DNA of the CDR3: TGCAGCGTTCTAAGGCCCGGCTTGGGGCGGCTGTTTTTT. Protein sequence: CSVLRPGLGRLFF. The whole variable domain, remainder taken from reference TRBV29-1 and TRBJ1-4, is SAVISQKPSRDICQRGTSLTIQCQVDSQVTMMFWYRQQPGQSLTLIATANQGSEATYESGFVIDKFPISRPNLTFSTLTVSNMSPEDSSIYLCSVLRPGLGRLFFGSGTQLSVL.

This clone was counted between two and nine times. V gene TRBV4-2 combines with J gene TRBJ2-7; 8 bases match TRBD2. V dropped 1 base and J dropped 2; count of bases not matched to a gene: 7. The germline gives CDR1 LGHNA, CDR2 YNFKEQ. This CDR3 has 16 residues. The CDR3 is CASSQARGGIAYEQYF. The CDR3 DNA reads as TGTGCCAGCAGCCAAGCCCGGGGGGGGATCGCCTACGAGCAGTACTTC.

The chain has TRBV6-4 and TRBJ1-1; D not certain. The CDR3 loop spans 13 amino acids. Germline V gene data show CDR1 as MRHNA and CDR2 as SNTAGT. V gave up 5 bases and J gave up 4 bases, with 11 bases separating them. The CDR3 here is CASSTQTGTEAFF. The CDR3 DNA sequence: TGTGCCAGCAGTACCCAGACGGGCACTGAAGCTTTCTTT.

This clone showed up just a few times. This rearrangement joins TRBV7-6 to TRBJ1-1, with a tentative D call TRBD1 (6 bases). CDR1 is SGHVS and CDR2 is FNYEAQ in the germline V gene. The ends were cut back, 2 bases at V and 8 bases at J, with 18 bases in the middle. The CDR3 runs 15 residues. The CDR3 sequence: CASSLLRGGETEAFF. The CDR3 DNA reads TGTGCCAGCAGCTTACTGAGGGGGGGGGAGACCGAAGCTTTCTTT.

The chain couples TRBV5-6 to TRBJ2-7; 9 bases align to TRBD1. The V and J ends lost 4 bases and 5 bases, in that order; junction bases with no gene match: 7. This CDR3 has 14 amino acids. Per germline, CDR1 SGHDT and CDR2 YYEEEE. DNA for the CDR3: TGTGCCAGCAGCGCCGGGACAGGGAGGAACGAGCAGTACTTC. Residues: CASSAGTGRNEQYF.

The CDR3 protein is CASSQDPKGEWGYNQPQHF. The CDR3 bases are TGCGCCAGCAGCCAAGATCCTAAGGGGGAATGGGGTTACAATCAGCCCCAGCATTTT. The V gene is TRBV4-3, the J gene TRBJ1-5, with a tentative D call TRBD1 (6 bases). Germline CDR1 is LGHNA and CDR2 is YSLEER. The germline V and J ends were trimmed by 0 bases and 3 bases, with 21 bases remaining between them. The CDR3 loop spans 19 amino acids.

The chain is built from TRBV4-2 and TRBJ2-1; D gene ambiguous. Germline CDR1 LGHNA, CDR2 YNFKEQ. V was pared by 0 bases and J by 0 bases, with 9 bases between. This CDR3 contains 16 residues. CDR3 sequence: CASSQDATTSYNEQFF. DNA of the CDR3: TGTGCCAGCAGCCAAGACGCCACTACCTCCTACAATGAGCAGTTCTTC.

A few counts support this clone. The chain joins TRBV6-1 to TRBJ2-3; D uncertain. The CDR3 contains 15 residues. Trimming removed 2 bases at V and 2 bases at J, with 11 bases between. Germline V lookup: CDR1 MNHNS, CDR2 SASEGT. The CDR3: CASSERHSSTDTQYF. CDR3 sequence (DNA): TGTGCCAGCAGTGAACGACACAGTTCCACAGATACGCAGTATTTT.

The V and J genes are TRBV28 and TRBJ2-2, with D perhaps TRBD2 (6 bases). The CDR3 covers 15 residues. Trimming shortened V by 3 bases and J by 2 bases, and 10 bases separated the two germline ends. Germline V gene lookup returns CDR1 MDHEN and CDR2 SYDVKM. The CDR3 loop reads CASSFWGVNTGELFF. CDR3 sequence (DNA): TGTGCCAGCAGTTTCTGGGGGGTAAACACCGGGGAGCTGTTTTTT.

This clone was seen a handful of times. The V and J genes are TRBV15 and TRBJ1-1; 8 bases map to TRBD1. The CDR3 is made up of 15 amino acids. The trim removed 1 base at V and 7 bases at J, leaving 8 bases unmatched. Germline lookup yields CDR1 LNHNV and CDR2 YYDKDF (reference sequence). The DNA for the CDR3 is TGTGCCACCAGCAGAGGACAGGGGCGAACCGATGAAGCTTTCTTT. Residues: CATSRGQGRTDEAFF.

The chain combines TRBV7-9 with TRBJ2-7; no definite D call. The germline gives CDR1 SEHNR, CDR2 FQNEAQ (reference sequence). The ends were cut back, 8 bases at V and 0 bases at J, with 11 bases in the middle. The CDR3 spans 13 residues. The DNA of the CDR3 is TGTGCCAGCTCCGGGTGGAGCTCCTACGAGCAGTACTTC. Its protein is CASSGWSSYEQYF. Using reference TRBV7-9 and TRBJ2-7 for the parts outside the CDR3, the full variable domain is DTGVSQNPRHKITKRGQNVTFRCDPISEHNRLYWYRQTLGQGPEFLTYFQNEAQLEKSRLLSDRFSAERPKGSFSTLEIQRTEQGDSAMYLCASSGWSSYEQYFGPGTRLTVT.

V and J are TRBV2 and TRBJ2-3, with D possibly matching TRBD1 (6 bases). Germline V CDR1 and CDR2: SNHLY, FYNNEI. V was clipped by 9 bases and J by 7 bases, with 14 bases between them. The CDR3 runs to 12 residues. The CDR3 DNA sequence: TGTGCCAGAGGGACATCGCCCTATACGCAGTATTTT. Protein sequence: CARGTSPYTQYF.

The rearrangement joins TRBV10-3 to TRBJ2-7, with 7 bases fitting TRBD2. The germline V gene encodes CDR1 ENHRY and CDR2 SYGVKD. With 10 bases clipped from V and 7 bases from J, the junction kept 16 bases outside the gene matches. This CDR3 is 14 amino acids long. DNA for the CDR3: TGTGCCACCCGCGAGCCTAGCGGTAACGGGGAGCAGTACTTC. Translated: CATREPSGNGEQYF.

This sequence joins TRBV19 and TRBJ2-2, with 8 bases aligning to TRBD2. The CDR3 is made up of 15 amino acids. Germline loops: CDR1 LNHDA, CDR2 SQIVND (reference sequence). V trimming: 8 bases; J trimming: 7 bases; junction bases outside the gene matches: 12. The DNA of the CDR3 is TGTGCCAGTCGATTGAGCGGGAGAGGGGTCGGGGAGCTGTTTTTT. Protein: CASRLSGRGVGELFF.

This clone was found a few times. The V gene is TRBV12-5, the J gene TRBJ1-2; TRBD1 matches 7 bases. CDR1 and CDR2 (germline): LGHNT, FRNRAP. The V gene end was trimmed by 1 base and the J gene end by 0 bases; junction bases not matched to a gene: 2. This CDR3 has 15 amino acids. CDR3 bases: TGTGCTAGTGGTTTGGGGACAGGCTCTAACTATGGCTACACCTTC. Translated: CASGLGTGSNYGYTF.

The chain links TRBV6-5 to TRBJ1-1, with D possibly TRBD1 on 5 matching bases. Germline V gives CDR1 MNHEY, CDR2 SVGAGI. This CDR3 has 15 amino acids. Trimming stripped 0 bases from V and 0 bases from J, with 8 bases between. The CDR3 reads CASSYSGGMNTEAFF. As DNA, the CDR3 is TGTGCCAGCAGTTACTCCGGGGGTATGAACACTGAAGCTTTCTTT.

This sequence joins TRBV28 and TRBJ1-4; D is ambiguous. There are 13 residues in the CDR3. Trimming cost V 7 bases and J 3 bases, with 9 bases left between them. Looked up from germline, CDR1 is MDHEN and CDR2 is SYDVKM. The CDR3 spells CASKTGANEKLFF. DNA of the CDR3: TGTGCCAGCAAGACTGGAGCTAATGAAAAACTGTTTTTT.